These 27 T cell receptor beta chains were sequenced from one sample in a study of shared clonotypes between healthy human individuals. The table came from immunoSEQ multiplex PCR; TCRdb's copy has only in-frame clones and leaves some out. Seen here are just over 2,000,000 clones, approximately 95% observed once, and the top ten hold 0.85% to 1.3%. Naive CD8 cells, CD45RO-negative and positively selected for CCR7, excluded terminally differentiated effector memory CD45RA+ cells. What was sequenced was naive CD8+ T cells sorted from blood. These receptors were taken from a man between 18 and 35 years old in good health.

CDR3 sequence: CASSLAPGTGTYEQYF. CDR3 in DNA: TGTGCCAGCAGCTTAGCTCCCGGGACGGGAACCTACGAGCAGTACTTC. J is TRBJ2-7 and V is TRBV7-6; D possibly uses TRBD1 or TRBD2 (5 bases each). V was clipped by 0 bases and J by 2 bases, with 14 bases between them. This CDR3 is 16 amino acids long. Germline loops: CDR1 SGHVS, CDR2 FNYEAQ.

This chain links TRBV5-6 with TRBJ2-1; D possibly corresponds to TRBD2 (7 bases). CDR3 length equals 15 residues. V was pared by 4 bases and J by 7 bases, with 18 bases between. The germline CDR1 and CDR2 sequences are SGHDT and YYEEEE. The CDR3 protein is CASSPEGEGENEQFF. The CDR3 DNA sequence: TGTGCCAGCAGCCCTGAGGGGGAGGGCGAGAATGAGCAGTTCTTC.

The chain has TRBV29-1 and TRBJ1-2; 7 bases match TRBD1. The length of the CDR3 is 16 residues. J lost 8 bases, V lost 0 bases, and 15 bases had no gene match. CDR1 is SQVTM and CDR2 is ANQGSEA in the germline V gene. CDR3 region: CSVEEVGQTLGIGYTF. The CDR3 region has the DNA TGCAGCGTTGAAGAGGTGGGACAGACACTGGGGATAGGCTACACCTTC.

The chain carries TRBV7-9 and TRBJ2-1; D is perhaps TRBD1 or TRBD2 (5 bases each). V shed 2 bases and J shed 5 bases, with 10 bases lying between them. The germline gives CDR1 SEHNR, CDR2 FQNEAQ (reference sequence). This CDR3 is built from 14 residues. This chain's CDR3 is CASSLLGAHNEQFF. CDR3 nucleotides: TGTGCCAGCAGCTTACTCGGGGCCCACAATGAGCAGTTCTTC.

The J gene is TRBJ2-2, the V gene TRBV11-3; D uncertain. Germline V gene lookup returns CDR1 SGHNT and CDR2 YENEEA. The CDR3 runs 13 residues. V gave up 3 bases and J gave up 7 bases, with 9 bases separating them. CDR3 in amino acids: CASSFTGLGELFF. CDR3 bases: TGTGCCAGCAGCTTTACGGGTCTCGGGGAGCTGTTTTTT.

V is TRBV10-3 and J is TRBJ2-7; the D gene could be TRBD1 or TRBD2 (5 bases each). The CDR3 runs to 14 residues. The germline V gene has CDR1 ENHRY and CDR2 SYGVKD. Trimming took 3 bases from V and 2 from J, leaving 11 bases between them. The CDR3 DNA is TGTGCCATCAGTGATAGGGACGGAGCCTACGAGCAGTACTTC. This sequence encodes CAISDRDGAYEQYF.

V usage is TRBV15 and J usage is TRBJ2-1, with D possibly matching TRBD2 (6 bases). Trimming removed 3 bases from V and 0 bases from J, with 15 bases in between. There are 17 residues in the CDR3. CDR1 LNHNV and CDR2 YYDKDF come from the germline V gene (reference sequence). CDR3: CATSRLVYGSSYNEQFF. The CDR3 DNA is TGTGCCACCAGCAGGCTCGTTTACGGGAGCTCCTACAATGAGCAGTTCTTC.

Comment on this clone: This sample includes further DNA sequences coding for the same CDR3. V and J are TRBV19 and TRBJ2-1, with TRBD1 as a possible D gene (5 bases). CDR3 size: 15 residues. Trimming removed 3 bases at V and 0 bases at J, with 9 bases between. The germline V gene encodes CDR1 LNHDA and CDR2 SQIVND (reference sequence). The CDR3 protein is CASSIQGSSYNEQFF. The CDR3 DNA sequence: TGTGCCAGTAGTATCCAGGGTAGCTCCTACAATGAGCAGTTCTTC.

The V and J genes are TRBV11-1 and TRBJ2-2; D may be TRBD1 (5 bases). V lost 5 bases to trimming and J lost 4 bases, with 11 bases between them. CDR3 size: 14 residues. CDR1 and CDR2 (germline): SGHAT, FQDESV (reference sequence). DNA for the CDR3: TGTGCCAGCAGCCCCAGGGATGGCACCGGGGAGCTGTTTTTT. Its translation is CASSPRDGTGELFF.

V usage is TRBV4-3 and J usage is TRBJ1-2; TRBD1 is a possible D gene (6 bases). This CDR3 has 14 amino acids. Trimming shortened V by 4 bases and J by 6 bases, and 15 bases separated the two germline ends. Germline V lookup: CDR1 LGHNA, CDR2 YSLEER. This chain's CDR3 is CASSPEGHQDGYTF. The CDR3 nucleotides read TGCGCCAGCAGCCCTGAGGGACACCAGGATGGCTACACCTTC.

The chain joins TRBV2 to TRBJ2-3; 12 bases line up with TRBD2. J lost 0 bases, V lost 6 bases, and 10 bases had no gene match. CDR3 length: 18 amino acids. CDR1 is SNHLY and CDR2 is FYNNEI in the germline V gene. CDR3 DNA: TGTGCCAGCAGCGAGACTAGCGGGGGACGCTCTAGCACAGATACGCAGTATTTT. Amino acids: CASSETSGGRSSTDTQYF.

The V call is TRBV25-1, the J call TRBJ2-3, with TRBD2 matching 13 bases. The CDR3 contains 13 residues. The V gene end was trimmed by 11 bases and the J gene end by 2 bases; junction bases not matched to a gene: 1. Germline lookup yields CDR1 MGHDK and CDR2 SYGVNS. CDR3 sequence: CAGTSGDTDTQYF. The DNA for the CDR3 is TGTGCCGGGACTAGCGGGGACACAGATACGCAGTATTTT.

J is TRBJ2-7 and V is TRBV6-6; D is perhaps TRBD2 (5 bases). The V end was cut by 8 bases, the J end by 3 bases, with 11 bases between. The CDR3 has 12 residues. CDR1 is MNHNY and CDR2 is SVGAGI in the germline V gene (reference sequence). The CDR3 loop reads CASQTGNYEQYF. As DNA, the CDR3 is TGTGCCAGCCAGACCGGGAACTACGAGCAGTACTTC.

This chain connects TRBV9 to TRBJ2-3, with TRBD2 identical over 7 bases. This CDR3 contains 14 residues. CDR1 and CDR2 (germline): SGDLS, YYNGEE. V shed 4 bases and J 4 bases; nucleotides not matched to a gene: 6. CDR3 amino acids: CASSFEGLADTQYF. The DNA for the CDR3 is TGTGCCAGCAGCTTCGAAGGACTAGCAGATACGCAGTATTTT.

This clone was recorded once. The sample has other DNA sequences that encode this CDR3 too. This sequence joins TRBV27 and TRBJ2-7; D remains ambiguous. Germline loops: CDR1 MNHEY, CDR2 SMNVEV (reference sequence). CDR3 length equals 13 residues. Trimming cost V 0 bases and J 3 bases, with 6 bases left between them. The CDR3 protein is CASSLSPDYEQYF. In DNA, the CDR3 is TGTGCCAGCAGTTTATCGCCGGACTACGAGCAGTACTTC.

The chain recombines TRBV7-8 with TRBJ2-7; D is tentatively TRBD1 or TRBD2 (5 bases each). The V gene's germline CDR1 is SGHVS and CDR2 FQNEAQ. Trimming cost V 6 bases and J 4 bases, with 19 bases left between them. The CDR3 sequence is 15 residues long. CDR3: CASSSLLGVGYEQYF. The CDR3 DNA reads as TGTGCCAGCAGTTCCCTTCTGGGGGTTGGGTACGAGCAGTACTTC.

CDR3 loop: CASSVRTTYEQYF. In nucleotides, the CDR3 is TGTGCCAGCAGTGTCAGAACTACCTACGAGCAGTACTTC. J is TRBJ2-7 and V is TRBV6-1; D is ambiguous. Germline V gives CDR1 MNHNS, CDR2 SASEGT. The CDR3 has 13 amino acids. V was shortened by 4 bases and J by 2 bases, with 9 bases between the two germline ends.

This chain uses TRBV2 with TRBJ2-3, with 9 bases matching TRBD1. The CDR3 is 13 residues long. Trimming at V came to 9 bases and at J to 5 bases, leaving 6 bases not matched to a gene. Germline CDR1 is SNHLY and CDR2 is FYNNEI. The CDR3 region has the DNA TGTGCCAGTAAGGGGACAGGGAAAGATACGCAGTATTTT. Encoded protein: CASKGTGKDTQYF.

This clone has a single count. The rearrangement uses TRBV11-2 and TRBJ1-2, with D hard to call. The CDR3 has 13 residues. The germline V gene has CDR1 SGHAT and CDR2 FQNNGV. Trimming cost V 5 bases and J 3 bases, with 10 bases left between them. For the CDR3, the DNA is TGTGCCAGCAGCGTTGAGCGCGACTATGGCTACACCTTC. Amino acids: CASSVERDYGYTF.

The chain uses TRBV28 and TRBJ1-4; no reliable D call. CDR3 length: 15 residues. Trimming stripped 5 bases from V and 4 bases from J, with 14 bases between. CDR1 and CDR2 from the germline V gene are MDHEN and SYDVKM. In nucleotides, the CDR3 is TGTGCCAGCAGTGCGGTTCGGGATATTAATGAAAAACTGTTTTTT. Residues: CASSAVRDINEKLFF.

This chain links TRBV30 with TRBJ2-5; 8 nucleotides agree with TRBD2. CDR3 length: 15 amino acids. The germline CDR1 and CDR2 sequences are GTSNPN and SVGIG (reference sequence). J gave up 4 bases and V 0 bases, and 7 bases lay outside the gene matches. CDR3 nucleotides: TGTGCCTGGAGTGTAGCGGGAGTCATTGGAGAGACCCAGTACTTC. Amino acid sequence: CAWSVAGVIGETQYF.

The chain links TRBV4-3 to TRBJ2-1, with a tentative D call TRBD2 (6 bases). Germline V gene sequence: CDR1 LGHNA, CDR2 YSLEER. V was shortened by 0 bases and J by 7 bases, with 16 bases between the two germline ends. The length of the CDR3 is 16 residues. For the CDR3, the DNA is TGCGCCAGCAGCCAAGATTCCCAGGGAGGTGGTAATGAGCAGTTCTTC. The encoded protein is CASSQDSQGGGNEQFF.

On this clone: Other DNA sequences within the sample encode an identical CDR3. This chain joins TRBV11-2 and TRBJ2-7; D is uncertain. Germline CDR1 is SGHAT and CDR2 is FQNNGV. Deletions cut 2 bases from V and 3 bases from J, with 8 bases between. The CDR3 runs to 13 residues. Written as DNA, the CDR3 is TGTGCCAGCAGCTTACGCAGGTTCTACGAGCAGTACTTC. Amino acids: CASSLRRFYEQYF.

The chain couples TRBV11-2 to TRBJ2-7, with 7 nucleotides matching TRBD1. The J segment lost 3 bases and the V segment lost 3 bases, leaving 2 bases of the junction unmatched. CDR3 length equals 13 residues. Germline values: CDR1 SGHAT, CDR2 FQNNGV. The CDR3 DNA follows: TGTGCCAGCAGCTTGTACAGGGGCTACGAGCAGTACTTC. Translating gives CASSLYRGYEQYF.

This rearrangement joins TRBV7-9 to TRBJ1-1; weak D call: TRBD1 (5 bases). The germline V gene has CDR1 SEHNR and CDR2 FQNEAQ (reference sequence). Trimming pared 3 bases from V and 6 bases from J, leaving 11 bases between. The CDR3 has 13 residues. This CDR3 reads CASSFSMGPEAFF. In DNA, the CDR3 is TGTGCCAGCAGCTTCTCAATGGGGCCTGAAGCTTTCTTT.

This chain connects TRBV7-9 to TRBJ2-5, with D perhaps assigned TRBD1 or TRBD2 (5 bases each). Trimming removed 4 bases at V and 6 bases at J, with 15 bases between. From germline, CDR1 is SEHNR and CDR2 FQNEAQ (reference sequence). The CDR3 length is 14 residues. DNA for the CDR3: TGTGCCAGCAGCTCCCCGGGGACCGGACAGACCCAGTACTTC. Amino acids: CASSSPGTGQTQYF.

The chain is built from TRBV19 and TRBJ2-7, with 7 nucleotides matching TRBD1. V gave up 0 bases and J gave up 3 bases; unmatched junction bases: 5. The CDR3 is made up of 15 amino acids. CDR1 and CDR2 (germline): LNHDA, SQIVND (reference sequence). In nucleotides, the CDR3 is TGTGCCAGTAGTATAGACTCGGGACAGAGCTACGAGCAGTACTTC. Its protein product is CASSIDSGQSYEQYF. Complete variable domain (other parts from reference TRBV19 and TRBJ2-7): DGGITQSPKYLFRKEGQNVTLSCEQNLNHDAMYWYRQDPGQGLRLIYYSQIVNDFQKGDIAEGYSVSREKKESFPLTVTSAQKNPTAFYLCASSIDSGQSYEQYFGPGTRLTVT.